This T cell receptor beta chain stems from a study of human T cells and chemical hapten exposure. Study-wide background: Scalp application of diphenylcyclopropenone was performed weekly in patients across the entire roughly 26-week study. The upper back received 0.01% DPC by patch testing, with results read at 6 days. Notes on the study in general: The number of TCRs above 1 in 1000 frequency did not change after DPC sensitization.

V dropped 5 bases and J dropped 0 bases, with 4 bases sitting between them. The germline CDR1 and CDR2 sequences are SGHAT and FQNNGV. The CDR3 length is 12 residues. As to time point: patch test 1, 2 weeks after DPC sensitization. Indicated treatment: therapeutic diphenylcyclopropenone sensitization with weekly scalp DPC. For the library, individual cDNA molecules each received unique molecular identifiers. TCRdb itself ran the RACE reads through MiXCR, one entry per CDR3 protein. The sample yields 13,000 to 15,000 distinct CDR3 sequences, approximately 16% seen once. This clonotype was seen at least ten times. What it binds is not known.

This sequence originates from a woman aged 25-40 years with alopecia areata. Some clones in this sample may be carry-over from other donors' samples. Sequenced material: whole blood, taken in connection with sensitization to the hapten diphenylcyclopropenone (DPC). The genes are TRBV11-2 and TRBJ1-1; D ambiguous. CDR3 in amino acids: CASSGMNTEAFF. The CDR3 coding sequence is TGTGCCAGCAGCGGGATGAACACTGAAGCTTTCTTT.